This record concerns one T cell receptor (beta chain) sequence. The antigen is not known. Thawed PBMCs were FACS-sorted into unstimulated CD4+CD25+CD127- regulatory T cells, CD4+CD25- non-regulatory cells, CD4 and CD8 cells. Trimming cost V 1 base and J 0 bases, with 8 bases left between them. CDR3 length: 15 residues. Germline V gene lookup returns CDR1 SGHDT and CDR2 YYEEEE. The source of the sample is a study of Tregs in tolerant kidney transplant recipients. Study-level results: Findings come from small patient numbers and require larger validation. Expanding Tregs on activated donor B cells appeared to best identify donor-specific TCRbeta clones.

Sequencing was performed with immunoSEQ multiplex PCR; in TCRdb, only in-frame clones are kept and a portion is missing. The sample shows 100,000 to 150,000 clones, roughly 93% of them seen only once. This TCR was recovered from a human donor in good health. The chain carries TRBV5-6 and TRBJ1-5; no definite D call. The sequenced sample consisted of CD4+ T cells from blood. The CDR3 reads CASSLFDPSNQPQHF. For the CDR3, the DNA is TGTGCCAGCAGCTTGTTCGACCCTAGCAATCAGCCCCAGCATTTT. Together with reference TRBV5-6 and TRBJ1-5, the CDR3 gives the full variable domain: DAGVTQSPTHLIKTRGQQVTLRCSPKSGHDTVSWYQQALGQGPQFIFQYYEEEERQRGNFPDRFSGHQFPNYSSELNVNALLLGDSALYLCASSLFDPSNQPQHFGDGTRLSIL.